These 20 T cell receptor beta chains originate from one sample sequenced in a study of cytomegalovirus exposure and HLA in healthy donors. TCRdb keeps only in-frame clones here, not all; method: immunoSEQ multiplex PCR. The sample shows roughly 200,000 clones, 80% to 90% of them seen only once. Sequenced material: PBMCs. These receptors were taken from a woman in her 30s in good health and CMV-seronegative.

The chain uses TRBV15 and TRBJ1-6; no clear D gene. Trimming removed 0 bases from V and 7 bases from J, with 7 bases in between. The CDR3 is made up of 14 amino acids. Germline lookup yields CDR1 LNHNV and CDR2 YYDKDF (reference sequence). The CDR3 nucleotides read TGTGCCACCAGCAGAGATACGAGCAATTCACCCCTCCACTTT. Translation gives CATSRDTSNSPLHF.

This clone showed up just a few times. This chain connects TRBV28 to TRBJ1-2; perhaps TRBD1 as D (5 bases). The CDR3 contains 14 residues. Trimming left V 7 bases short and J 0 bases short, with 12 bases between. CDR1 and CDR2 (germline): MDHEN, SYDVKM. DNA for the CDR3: TGTGCCAGCACCCAGGGTCCCGCTAACTATGGCTACACCTTC. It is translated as CASTQGPANYGYTF.

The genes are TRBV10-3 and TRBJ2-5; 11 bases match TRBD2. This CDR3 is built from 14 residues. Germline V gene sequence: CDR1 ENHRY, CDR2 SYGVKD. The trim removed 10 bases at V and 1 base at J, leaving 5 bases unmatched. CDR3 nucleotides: TGTGCCACCCGGACTAGCGGGCCCCAAGAGACCCAGTACTTC. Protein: CATRTSGPQETQYF.

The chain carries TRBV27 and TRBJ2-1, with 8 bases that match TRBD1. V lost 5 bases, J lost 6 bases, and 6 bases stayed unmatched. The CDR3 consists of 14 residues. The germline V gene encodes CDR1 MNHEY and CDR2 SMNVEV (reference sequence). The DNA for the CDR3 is TGTGCCAGCAGTCCAGGGGGCAGTTTCAATGAGCAGTTCTTC. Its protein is CASSPGGSFNEQFF.

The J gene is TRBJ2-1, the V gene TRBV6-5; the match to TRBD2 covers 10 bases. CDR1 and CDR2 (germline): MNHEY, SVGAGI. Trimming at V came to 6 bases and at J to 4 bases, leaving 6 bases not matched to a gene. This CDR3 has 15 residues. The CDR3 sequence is CASSDTSGIYNEQFF. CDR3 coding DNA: TGTGCCAGCAGCGATACTAGCGGGATATACAATGAGCAGTTCTTC.

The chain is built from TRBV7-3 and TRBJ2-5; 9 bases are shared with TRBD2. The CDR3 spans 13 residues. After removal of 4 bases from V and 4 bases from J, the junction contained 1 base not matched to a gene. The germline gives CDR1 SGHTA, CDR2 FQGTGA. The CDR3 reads CASSWGLAETQYF. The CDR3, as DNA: TGTGCCAGCAGCTGGGGACTAGCAGAGACCCAGTACTTC.

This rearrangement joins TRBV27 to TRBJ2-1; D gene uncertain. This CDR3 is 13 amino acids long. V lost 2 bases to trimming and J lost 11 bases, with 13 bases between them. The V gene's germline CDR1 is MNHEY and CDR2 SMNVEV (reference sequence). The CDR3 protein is CASSLQARLKQFF. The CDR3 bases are TGTGCCAGCAGTTTACAAGCCAGGCTCAAGCAGTTCTTC.

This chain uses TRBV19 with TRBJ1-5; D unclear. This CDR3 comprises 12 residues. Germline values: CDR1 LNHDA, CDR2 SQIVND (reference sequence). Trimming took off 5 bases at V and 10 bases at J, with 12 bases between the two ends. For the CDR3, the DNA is TGTGCCAGTAGTCCGGTTGATGTCCCCCAGCATTTT. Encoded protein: CASSPVDVPQHF.

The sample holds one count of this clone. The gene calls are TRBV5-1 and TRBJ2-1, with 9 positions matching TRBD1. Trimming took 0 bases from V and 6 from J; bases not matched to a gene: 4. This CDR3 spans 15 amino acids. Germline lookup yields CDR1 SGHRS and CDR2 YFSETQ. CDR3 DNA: TGCGCCAGCAGCTTGGTGACAGGGGGTATCAATGAGCAGTTCTTC. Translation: CASSLVTGGINEQFF.

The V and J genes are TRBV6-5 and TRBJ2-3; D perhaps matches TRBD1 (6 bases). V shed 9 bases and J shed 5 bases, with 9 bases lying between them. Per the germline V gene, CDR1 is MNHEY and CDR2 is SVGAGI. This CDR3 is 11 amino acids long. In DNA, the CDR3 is TGTGCCAGTAAACAGGGAGATACGCAGTATTTT. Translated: CASKQGDTQYF.

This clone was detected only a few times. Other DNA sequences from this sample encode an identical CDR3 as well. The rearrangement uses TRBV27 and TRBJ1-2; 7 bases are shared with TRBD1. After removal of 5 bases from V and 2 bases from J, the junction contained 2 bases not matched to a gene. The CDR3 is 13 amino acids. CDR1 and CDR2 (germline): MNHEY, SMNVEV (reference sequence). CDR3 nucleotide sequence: TGTGCCAGCAGTCTACAGGGGAACTATGGCTACACCTTC. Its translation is CASSLQGNYGYTF.

In nucleotides, the CDR3 is TGTGCCAGCAGTGAAGTTTCAGTAGGGACAAGGGGAGGCTACACCTTC. It yields the protein CASSEVSVGTRGGYTF. V gene TRBV6-1 combines with J gene TRBJ1-2; D possibly corresponds to TRBD1 (6 bases). The CDR3 is 16 residues long. Germline V gene sequence: CDR1 MNHNS, CDR2 SASEGT. Trimming pared 1 base from V and 8 bases from J, leaving 20 bases between.

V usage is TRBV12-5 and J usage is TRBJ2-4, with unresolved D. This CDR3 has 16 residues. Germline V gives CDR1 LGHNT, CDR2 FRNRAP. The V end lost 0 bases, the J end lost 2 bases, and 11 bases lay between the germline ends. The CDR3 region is CASGLVGVRTKNIQYF. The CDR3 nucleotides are TGTGCTAGTGGTTTGGTCGGAGTAAGAACCAAAAACATTCAGTACTTC.

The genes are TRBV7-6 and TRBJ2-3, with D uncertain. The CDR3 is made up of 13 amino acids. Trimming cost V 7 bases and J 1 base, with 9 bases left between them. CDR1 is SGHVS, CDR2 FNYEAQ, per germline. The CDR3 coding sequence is TGTGCCAGCACTCAACACGGCACAGATACGCAGTATTTT. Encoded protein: CASTQHGTDTQYF.

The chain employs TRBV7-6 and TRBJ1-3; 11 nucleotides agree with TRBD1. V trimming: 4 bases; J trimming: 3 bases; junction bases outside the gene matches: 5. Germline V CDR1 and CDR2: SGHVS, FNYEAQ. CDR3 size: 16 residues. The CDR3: CASSSRGQGVGNTIYF. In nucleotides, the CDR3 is TGTGCCAGCAGCTCACGGGGACAGGGGGTTGGAAACACCATATATTTT.

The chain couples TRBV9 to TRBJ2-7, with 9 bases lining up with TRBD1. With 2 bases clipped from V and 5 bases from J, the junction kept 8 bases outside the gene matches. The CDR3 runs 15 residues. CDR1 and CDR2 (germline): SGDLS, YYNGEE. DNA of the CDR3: TGTGCCAGCAGCGTCTTGTGGGGACAGGGTGACGAGCAGTACTTC. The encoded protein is CASSVLWGQGDEQYF. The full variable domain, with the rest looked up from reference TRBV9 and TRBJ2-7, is DSGVTQTPKHLITATGQRVTLRCSPRSGDLSVYWYQQSLDQGLQFLIQYYNGEERAKGNILERFSAQQFPDLHSELNLSSLELGDSALYFCASSVLWGQGDEQYFGPGTRLTVT.

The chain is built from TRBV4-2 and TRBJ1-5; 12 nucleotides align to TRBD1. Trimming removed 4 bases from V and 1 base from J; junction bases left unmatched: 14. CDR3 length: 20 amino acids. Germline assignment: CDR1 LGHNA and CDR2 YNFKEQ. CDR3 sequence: CASSLRGGTGGTLSNQPQHF. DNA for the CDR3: TGTGCCAGCAGCCTAAGGGGAGGGACAGGGGGCACCCTGAGCAATCAGCCCCAGCATTTT.

As DNA, the CDR3 is TGTGCCAGCAGCCGCAGGGGAACTAATGAAAAACTGTTTTTT. This gives the protein CASSRRGTNEKLFF. The chain recombines TRBV7-9 with TRBJ1-4, with D possibly matching TRBD1 (6 bases). Trimming removed 5 bases from V and 1 base from J, with 8 bases in between. CDR1 is SEHNR, CDR2 FQNEAQ, per germline (reference sequence). The CDR3 runs to 14 residues. Variable domain in full (rest from reference TRBV7-9 and TRBJ1-4): DTGVSQNPRHKITKRGQNVTFRCDPISEHNRLYWYRQTLGQGPEFLTYFQNEAQLEKSRLLSDRFSAERPKGSFSTLEIQRTEQGDSAMYLCASSRRGTNEKLFFGSGTQLSVL.

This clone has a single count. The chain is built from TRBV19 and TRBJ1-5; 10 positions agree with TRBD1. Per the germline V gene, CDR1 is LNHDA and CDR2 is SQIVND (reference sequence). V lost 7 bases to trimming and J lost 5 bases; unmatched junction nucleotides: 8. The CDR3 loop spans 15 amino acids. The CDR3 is CASTRDRGGYQPQHF. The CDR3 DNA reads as TGTGCCAGTACCAGGGACAGGGGAGGGTATCAGCCCCAGCATTTT. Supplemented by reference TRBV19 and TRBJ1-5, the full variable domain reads DGGITQSPKYLFRKEGQNVTLSCEQNLNHDAMYWYRQDPGQGLRLIYYSQIVNDFQKGDIAEGYSVSREKKESFPLTVTSAQKNPTAFYLCASTRDRGGYQPQHFGDGTRLSIL.

The CDR3 DNA reads TGCGCCAGCATGGGGGGTGAGACCCAGTACTTC. Amino acid sequence: CASMGGETQYF. This chain uses TRBV5-1 with TRBJ2-5; D possibly corresponds to TRBD2 (6 bases). The V gene lost 6 bases and the J gene lost 5 bases, with 8 bases spanning the gap. The CDR3 sequence is 11 residues long. Germline loops: CDR1 SGHRS, CDR2 YFSETQ.